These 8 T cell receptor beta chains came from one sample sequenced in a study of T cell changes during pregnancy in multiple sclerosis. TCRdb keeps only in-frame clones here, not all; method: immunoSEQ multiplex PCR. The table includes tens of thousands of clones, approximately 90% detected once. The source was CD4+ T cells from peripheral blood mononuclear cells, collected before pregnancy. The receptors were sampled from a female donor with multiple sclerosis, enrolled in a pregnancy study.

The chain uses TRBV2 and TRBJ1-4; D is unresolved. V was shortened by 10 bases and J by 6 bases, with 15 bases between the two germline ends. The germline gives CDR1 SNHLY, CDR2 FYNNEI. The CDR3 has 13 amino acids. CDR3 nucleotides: TGTGCCACGCCGGGTCCAGCCCATGAAAAACTGTTTTTT. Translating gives CATPGPAHEKLFF.

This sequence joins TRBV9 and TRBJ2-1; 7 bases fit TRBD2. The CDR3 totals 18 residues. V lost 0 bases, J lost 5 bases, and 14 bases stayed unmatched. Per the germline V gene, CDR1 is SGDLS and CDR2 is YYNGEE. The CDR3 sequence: CASSVGPYSQTSDNEQFF. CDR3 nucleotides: TGTGCCAGCAGCGTAGGCCCCTATTCCCAAACTAGCGACAATGAGCAGTTCTTC.

In DNA form, the CDR3 reads TGTGCCAGCAGCTCGAGGTTGGGGACTAGCGGGAGCCCAGATACGCAGTATTTT. This sequence encodes CASSSRLGTSGSPDTQYF. The chain recombines TRBV7-9 with TRBJ2-3; 14 bases fit TRBD2. Per germline, CDR1 SEHNR and CDR2 FQNEAQ (reference sequence). The CDR3 covers 18 residues. V shed 4 bases and J 4 bases; nucleotides not matched to a gene: 10.

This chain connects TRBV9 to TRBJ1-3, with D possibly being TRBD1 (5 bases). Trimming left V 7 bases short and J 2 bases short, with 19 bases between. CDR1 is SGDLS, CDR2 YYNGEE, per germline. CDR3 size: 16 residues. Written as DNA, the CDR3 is TGTGCCAGCGGACCCGACAGTCGGCAAACTGGAAACACCATATATTTT. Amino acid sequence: CASGPDSRQTGNTIYF.

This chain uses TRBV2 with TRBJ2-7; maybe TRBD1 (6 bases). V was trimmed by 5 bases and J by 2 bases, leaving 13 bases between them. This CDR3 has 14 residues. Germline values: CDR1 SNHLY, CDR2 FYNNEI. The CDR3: CASSFQDRTYEQYF. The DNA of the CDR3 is TGTGCCAGCAGTTTCCAGGACAGAACCTACGAGCAGTACTTC.

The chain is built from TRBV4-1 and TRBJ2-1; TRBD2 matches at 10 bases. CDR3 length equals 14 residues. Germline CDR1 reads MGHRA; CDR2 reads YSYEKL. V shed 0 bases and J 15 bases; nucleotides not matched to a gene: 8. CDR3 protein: CASSQDQSGRATFF. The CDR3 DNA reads TGCGCCAGCAGCCAAGATCAGAGCGGGAGGGCCACGTTCTTC.

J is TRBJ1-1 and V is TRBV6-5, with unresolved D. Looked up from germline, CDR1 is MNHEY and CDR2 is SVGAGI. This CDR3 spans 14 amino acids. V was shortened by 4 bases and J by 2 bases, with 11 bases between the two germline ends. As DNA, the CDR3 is TGTGCCAGCAGTTTATTCAGGATTAACACTGAAGCTTTCTTT. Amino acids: CASSLFRINTEAFF.

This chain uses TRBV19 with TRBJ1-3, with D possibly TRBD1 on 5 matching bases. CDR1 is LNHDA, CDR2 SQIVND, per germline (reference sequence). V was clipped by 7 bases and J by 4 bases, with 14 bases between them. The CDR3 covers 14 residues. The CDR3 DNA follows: TGTGCCAGTATTGGGGCAGGGCGCGGAAACACCATATATTTT. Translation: CASIGAGRGNTIYF.